These T cell receptor beta chains were read from a single sample in a study of T cells in Graves' hyperthyroidism and ophthalmopathy. TCRdb reprocessed the multiplex PCR reads via MiXCR and lists one record per CDR3 protein. This sample has around 290,000 distinct CDR3 sequences, with roughly an eighth found just once. Material: blood. These receptors all stem from a woman aged 40 to 50 with Graves' hyperthyroidism. Each CDR3 is given with its conserved first and last residue. The D gene is left open where the match is weak. For some rows the clone size is stated as once, few or many, or as a class when expanded; others skip it.

J gene: TRBJ1-1
clone size: many
D gene: .
V gene: TRBV11-2
CDR3 DNA: TGTGCCAGCAGCTCCCAGGTGGGCTCTGAAGCTTTCTTT
CDR3 protein: CASSSQVGSEAFF

J gene: TRBJ2-7
clone size: few
D gene: TRBD1
V gene: TRBV7-9
CDR3 DNA: TGTGCCAGCAGCTCGGGATTCTCCGGGACAGACCTTATCCCGCCACACGAGCAGTACTTC
CDR3 protein: CASSSGFSGTDLIPPHEQYF

J gene: TRBJ2-7
clone size: many
D gene: TRBD1
V gene: TRBV15
CDR3 DNA: TGTGCCACCAGCAGACGCTTGACAGGGGGCAGCTCCTACGAGCAGTACTTC
CDR3 protein: CATSRRLTGGSSYEQYF

J gene: TRBJ2-7
clone size: many
D gene: .
V gene: TRBV27
CDR3 DNA: TGTGCCAGCAGCTCCGGCCCAGAGCAGTACTTC
CDR3 protein: CASSSGPEQYF

J gene: TRBJ1-4
clone size: many
D gene: TRBD1
V gene: TRBV28
CDR3 DNA: TGTGCCAGCAGTCCCTCGACAGGGGGGGATGAAAAACTGTTTTTT
CDR3 protein: CASSPSTGGDEKLFF

J gene: TRBJ2-5
clone size: many
D gene: .
V gene: TRBV18
CDR3 DNA: TGTGCCAGCTCACCGGACAGCCAAGAGACCCAGTACTTC
CDR3 protein: CASSPDSQETQYF

J gene: TRBJ1-4
clone size: many
D gene: .
V gene: TRBV24-1
CDR3 DNA: TGTGCCACCAGTACCGGACAGCTCAATGAAAAACTGTTTTTT
CDR3 protein: CATSTGQLNEKLFF

J gene: TRBJ2-2
clone size: many
D gene: .
V gene: TRBV5-1
CDR3 DNA: TGCGCCAGCAGCGTAGGGGCGCGAGGCACCGGGGAGCTGTTTTTT
CDR3 protein: CASSVGARGTGELFF

J gene: TRBJ1-5
clone size: .
D gene: .
V gene: TRBV5-6
CDR3 DNA: TGTGCCAGCAGCTTCGGGGTACGTAGCAATCAGCCCCAGCATTTT
CDR3 protein: CASSFGVRSNQPQHF

J gene: TRBJ2-3
clone size: many
D gene: .
V gene: TRBV7-2
CDR3 DNA: TGTGCCAGCAGCTTAGCGACATTTCAGGATACGCAGTATTTT
CDR3 protein: CASSLATFQDTQYF

J gene: TRBJ2-3
clone size: many
D gene: .
V gene: TRBV11-2
CDR3 DNA: TGTGCCAGCAGCTTTGGGTTTAGTGGAACTTACACAGATACGCAGTATTTT
CDR3 protein: CASSFGFSGTYTDTQYF

J gene: TRBJ2-3
clone size: many
D gene: TRBD2
V gene: TRBV6-1
CDR3 DNA: TGTGCCAGCAGTGATATCAGACTAGCGAGTAGCACAGATACGCAGTATTTT
CDR3 protein: CASSDIRLASSTDTQYF

J gene: TRBJ2-2
clone size: .
D gene: .
V gene: TRBV7-2
CDR3 DNA: TGTGCCAGCAGCTATAGGACCGGGGAGCTGTTTTTT
CDR3 protein: CASSYRTGELFF

J gene: TRBJ2-7
clone size: few
D gene: .
V gene: TRBV29-1
CDR3 DNA: TGCAGCGTTTCGGGCGGGCCGGCGGGGGAGCAGTACTTC
CDR3 protein: CSVSGGPAGEQYF

J gene: TRBJ2-1
clone size: many
D gene: .
V gene: TRBV6-6
CDR3 DNA: TGTGCCAGCAGTTACGCTCAGGGGTTAGATGAGCAGTTCTTC
CDR3 protein: CASSYAQGLDEQFF

J gene: TRBJ1-2
clone size: many
D gene: .
V gene: TRBV5-1
CDR3 DNA: TGCGCCAGCAGCTTGGCAGGGGATGACTATGGCTACACCTTC
CDR3 protein: CASSLAGDDYGYTF

J gene: TRBJ2-5
clone size: .
D gene: .
V gene: TRBV28
CDR3 DNA: TGTGCCAGCAGTAAGCCCTCAGGGAATCAAGAGACCCAGTACTTC
CDR3 protein: CASSKPSGNQETQYF

J gene: TRBJ1-4
clone size: many
D gene: .
V gene: TRBV11-2
CDR3 DNA: TGTGCCAGCAGCTTAACGGGGCAGGGAAATGAAAAACTGTTTTTT
CDR3 protein: CASSLTGQGNEKLFF

J gene: TRBJ1-4
clone size: few
D gene: .
V gene: TRBV6-4
CDR3 DNA: TGTGCCAGTAGCAAATTAAACCGGGGAAATGAAAAACTGTTTTTT
CDR3 protein: CASSKLNRGNEKLFF

J gene: TRBJ2-7
clone size: many
D gene: .
V gene: TRBV5-5
CDR3 DNA: TGTGCCAGCAGCTTTGGCTCCTACGAGCAGTACTTC
CDR3 protein: CASSFGSYEQYF

J gene: TRBJ2-7
clone size: many
D gene: TRBD1
V gene: TRBV6-1
CDR3 DNA: TGTGCCAGCAGAGGCGACCGGGACAGGGGCGGCTACGAGCAGTACTTC
CDR3 protein: CASRGDRDRGGYEQYF

J gene: TRBJ2-5
clone size: many
D gene: TRBD2
V gene: TRBV14
CDR3 DNA: TGTGCCAGCAGCCAAGACATCAGACTAGCGGGACGTGAGACCCAGTACTTC
CDR3 protein: CASSQDIRLAGRETQYF

J gene: TRBJ2-7
clone size: few
D gene: .
V gene: TRBV6-1
CDR3 DNA: TGTGCCAGCAGCTCCGATGCACCCTACGAGCAGTACTTC
CDR3 protein: CASSSDAPYEQYF

J gene: TRBJ1-3
clone size: few
D gene: TRBD1
V gene: TRBV14
CDR3 DNA: TGTGCCAGCAGCCAATTACAGGGGGGCAGAAACACCATATATTTT
CDR3 protein: CASSQLQGGRNTIYF

J gene: TRBJ1-1
clone size: many
D gene: .
V gene: TRBV6-2/TRBV6-3
CDR3 DNA: TGTGCCAGCAGTTACGGAGGGGGAGGTGCTGAAGCTTTCTTT
CDR3 protein: CASSYGGGGAEAFF

J gene: TRBJ1-4
clone size: many
D gene: .
V gene: TRBV28
CDR3 DNA: TGTGCCAGCACCCTCGGGACATCTAATGAAAAACTGTTTTTT
CDR3 protein: CASTLGTSNEKLFF

J gene: TRBJ1-1
clone size: many
D gene: .
V gene: TRBV20-1
CDR3 DNA: TGCAGTGCTTATAAGACGACAAGGAACACTGAAGCTTTCTTT
CDR3 protein: CSAYKTTRNTEAFF

J gene: TRBJ1-1
clone size: many
D gene: .
V gene: TRBV20-1
CDR3 DNA: TGCAGTGCTAGGGCATTCTCGGAAGCTTTCTTT
CDR3 protein: CSARAFSEAFF

J gene: TRBJ2-1
clone size: .
D gene: TRBD2
V gene: TRBV6-4
CDR3 DNA: TGTGCCAGCAGTGAACTAGCGGGAGGCAGTGAGCAGTTCTTC
CDR3 protein: CASSELAGGSEQFF

J gene: TRBJ2-4
clone size: .
D gene: .
V gene: TRBV25-1
CDR3 DNA: TGTGCCAGCAGTGAATATAAGGCGGGGCGGAAAAACATTCAGTACTTC
CDR3 protein: CASSEYKAGRKNIQYF

J gene: TRBJ1-4
clone size: few
D gene: .
V gene: TRBV29-1
CDR3 DNA: TGCAGCGTTGAAGATCGGGGAGGCGAGGAAAAACTGTTTTTT
CDR3 protein: CSVEDRGGEEKLFF